One and the same sample provided the 28 T cell receptor beta chains below, sequenced in a study of identical twins. TCRdb redid the calling of the 5' RACE reads with MiXCR, one entry per CDR3 protein. Altogether 1.5 million to 2 million distinct CDR3 sequences are present, about 31% being singletons, with the ten largest covering under 0.35%. The sample was cord blood. These receptors were obtained from a newborn girl in good health.

This clonotype was detected ten times or more. The CDR3 DNA sequence: TGCAGCGTTGATGGGGTCCCAGATACGCAGTATTTT. Its protein product is CSVDGVPDTQYF. The chain recombines TRBV29-1 with TRBJ2-3; D gene uncertain. V lost 3 bases and J lost 4, with 8 bases in between. CDR1 is SQVTM and CDR2 is ANQGSEA in the germline V gene. CDR3 length: 12 residues.

This chain links TRBV9 with TRBJ2-3, with 14 bases aligning to TRBD2. The CDR3 length is 18 residues. The germline V gene encodes CDR1 SGDLS and CDR2 YYNGEE. V dropped 0 bases and J dropped 3; count of bases not matched to a gene: 6. This CDR3 reads CASSVAPTSGGATDTQYF. DNA of the CDR3: TGTGCCAGCAGCGTAGCCCCGACTAGCGGGGGGGCAACAGATACGCAGTATTTT.

This clonotype was detected a few times. This chain uses TRBV20-1 with TRBJ1-6; unclear D gene. CDR1 is DFQATT, CDR2 SNEGSKA, per germline (reference sequence). With 1 base removed from V and 8 bases from J, the gap between germline ends came to 6 bases. This CDR3 is 12 amino acids long. The CDR3 here is CSARGTHSPLHF. In nucleotides, the CDR3 is TGCAGTGCTAGAGGAACCCATTCACCCCTCCACTTT.

This clonotype was counted ten times or more. The rearrangement joins TRBV4-2 to TRBJ1-2; 7 nucleotides match TRBD1. Trimming took 4 bases from V and 1 from J; bases not matched to a gene: 6. The CDR3 sequence is 15 residues long. In germline, CDR1 is LGHNA, CDR2 YNFKEQ. The CDR3 DNA reads as TGTGCCAGCAGCCGAAGGGACAGTTATAACTATGGCTACACCTTC. This codes for CASSRRDSYNYGYTF.

This clonotype was seen only a few times. The rearrangement uses TRBV29-1 and TRBJ2-5, with D possibly called TRBD1 or TRBD2 (6 bases each). The CDR3 length is 15 residues. Germline CDR1 is SQVTM and CDR2 is ANQGSEA. Trimming pared 2 bases from V and 5 bases from J, leaving 18 bases between. This chain's CDR3 is CSVERGGSNEETQYF. The CDR3 DNA follows: TGCAGCGTTGAAAGAGGGGGGAGCAATGAGGAGACCCAGTACTTC.

The CDR3 DNA is TGTGCCAGCAGCCAGGGCGGGAACAATGAGCAGTACTTC. This encodes CASSQGGNNEQYF. J is TRBJ2-1 and V is TRBV4-2; possibly TRBD2 for D (6 bases). The J call is in doubt because the DNA end fits TRBJ2-7 better. Germline V lookup: CDR1 LGHNA, CDR2 YNFKEQ. The CDR3 length is 13 residues.

This clonotype was detected only a few times. The genes are TRBV3-1 and TRBJ2-1, with 9 positions matching TRBD2. V shed 3 bases and J 4 bases; nucleotides not matched to a gene: 4. The CDR3 sequence is 15 residues long. In germline, CDR1 is LGHDT, CDR2 YNNKEL (reference sequence). This CDR3 reads CASSHLSGGYNEQFF. DNA of the CDR3: TGTGCCAGCAGCCACCTTAGCGGGGGATACAATGAGCAGTTCTTC.

The chain combines TRBV12-3 or TRBV12-4 with TRBJ2-1; TRBD1 agrees at 8 bases. After removal of 7 bases from V and 6 bases from J, the junction contained 11 bases not matched to a gene. This CDR3 spans 15 amino acids. The CDR3 region has the DNA TGTGCCAGCATCCCCGACAGGGGATGGATCAATGAGCAGTTCTTC. Protein sequence: CASIPDRGWINEQFF.

This clonotype was detected only a few times. The chain joins TRBV2 to TRBJ2-3; tentative D call: TRBD2 (7 bases). V was clipped by 1 base and J by 4 bases, with 24 bases between them. Germline loops: CDR1 SNHLY, CDR2 FYNNEI. The CDR3 is 19 residues long. In DNA form, the CDR3 reads TGTGCCAGCAGTGAAGAAGGGGGGGGGTATCACCTTAGCCCAGATACGCAGTATTTT. It encodes CASSEEGGGYHLSPDTQYF.

This chain uses TRBV2 with TRBJ1-1; D perhaps matches TRBD1 (5 bases). Germline V gene sequence: CDR1 SNHLY, CDR2 FYNNEI. Trimming removed 3 bases from V and 1 base from J, with 9 bases in between. This CDR3 comprises 14 residues. The CDR3 loop is CASSEPGTNTEAFF. Here the CDR3 DNA reads TGTGCCAGCAGTGAGCCAGGGACGAACACTGAAGCTTTCTTT.

Turning to this clonotype: A much bigger clone sits one base away, suggesting this may be a read error. The rearrangement links TRBV12-3 or TRBV12-4 to TRBJ1-2; D is unresolved. The CDR3 totals 14 residues. The V end was cut by 3 bases, the J end by 3 bases, with 11 bases between. Written as DNA, the CDR3 is TGTGCCAGCAGTTTTCGGCGACAAGACTATGGCTACACCTTC. Translated, it gives CASSFRRQDYGYTF.

The rearrangement links TRBV7-8 to TRBJ2-1; possibly TRBD2 for D (6 bases). The CDR3 is made up of 15 amino acids. Trimming took off 4 bases at V and 0 bases at J, with 10 bases between the two ends. Germline CDR1 is SGHVS and CDR2 is FQNEAQ. The CDR3 loop reads CASSSQRASYNEQFF. The CDR3 bases are TGTGCCAGCAGCTCCCAGCGGGCCTCCTACAATGAGCAGTTCTTC. The full variable domain, its missing parts supplied by reference TRBV7-8 and TRBJ2-1, is GAGVSQSPRYKVAKRGQDVALRCDPISGHVSLFWYQQALGQGPEFLTYFQNEAQLDKSGLPSDRFFAERPEGSVSTLKIQRTQQEDSAVYLCASSSQRASYNEQFFGPGTRLTVL.

The V call is TRBV20-1, the J call TRBJ1-6; TRBD1 might be the D (5 bases). The CDR3 runs 14 residues. V was trimmed by 2 bases and J by 7 bases, leaving 12 bases between them. Germline V gives CDR1 DFQATT, CDR2 SNEGSKA (reference sequence). This CDR3 is CSARRGPRNSPLHF. CDR3 DNA sequence: TGCAGTGCTAGACGGGGACCCCGGAATTCACCCCTCCACTTT.

The CDR3 DNA reads TGCAGTGCTACCGGACAGGGTACCTACAATGAGCAGTTCTTC. It codes for CSATGQGTYNEQFF. This sequence joins TRBV20-1 and TRBJ2-1; 8 bases match TRBD1. The V segment lost 4 bases and the J segment 2 bases; nucleotides outside the gene matches: 4. CDR3 length: 14 amino acids. CDR1 and CDR2 from the germline V gene are DFQATT and SNEGSKA (reference sequence).

The rearrangement joins TRBV3-1 to TRBJ2-1; 14 bases align to TRBD2. Losses at the gene ends were 4 bases for V and 7 bases for J; bases not matched to a gene: 6. Germline-derived CDR1 and CDR2 are LGHDT and YNNKEL (reference sequence). The CDR3 consists of 16 residues. CDR3: CASSRSGTSGRNEQFF. The CDR3 bases are TGTGCCAGCAGCCGCTCCGGGACTAGCGGGAGAAATGAGCAGTTCTTC.

This clonotype has just a few counts. The chain has TRBV2 and TRBJ2-7; D ambiguous. Germline loops: CDR1 SNHLY, CDR2 FYNNEI. The length of the CDR3 is 10 residues. The ends were cut back, 4 bases at V and 6 bases at J, with 4 bases in the middle. DNA of the CDR3: TGTGCCAGCAGTGCTGCCGAGCAGTACTTC. It is translated as CASSAAEQYF.

The V call is TRBV20-1, the J call TRBJ2-7; 10 nucleotides agree with TRBD1. This CDR3 is 14 amino acids long. Germline V gene lookup returns CDR1 DFQATT and CDR2 SNEGSKA (reference sequence). V lost 6 bases, J lost 0 bases, and 5 bases stayed unmatched. The CDR3, as DNA: TGCAGTGCGGCCAGGACAGGGGGCTCCTACGAGCAGTACTTC. Protein product: CSAARTGGSYEQYF.

This chain uses TRBV14 with TRBJ2-3; D uncertain. Germline V lookup: CDR1 SGHDN, CDR2 FVKESK. The CDR3 runs 14 residues. Trimming cost V 0 bases and J 5 bases, with 9 bases left between them. In nucleotides, the CDR3 is TGTGCCAGCAGCCAAGAGGTCGAGCGAGATACGCAGTATTTT. It is translated as CASSQEVERDTQYF.

There are a few counts of this clonotype. V gene TRBV6-1 combines with J gene TRBJ1-4, with 8 bases identical to TRBD1. V trimming: 4 bases; J trimming: 5 bases; junction bases outside the gene matches: 12. The CDR3 length is 17 residues. Germline V gene lookup returns CDR1 MNHNS and CDR2 SASEGT. In DNA, the CDR3 is TGTGCCAGCAGTGGGCGACAGGGGTCATTTCAGAATGAAAAACTGTTTTTT. This gives the protein CASSGRQGSFQNEKLFF.

This clonotype was found a few times. J is TRBJ2-2 and V is TRBV28, with TRBD1 matching 7 bases. This CDR3 comprises 16 residues. Germline values: CDR1 MDHEN, CDR2 SYDVKM. The V segment lost 3 bases and the J segment 2 bases; nucleotides outside the gene matches: 6. The CDR3 coding sequence is TGTGCCAGCAGTTTGATGGGACAGCTAAACACCGGGGAGCTGTTTTTT. The encoded protein is CASSLMGQLNTGELFF.

This clonotype was seen a few times. This sequence joins TRBV20-1 and TRBJ2-5; 7 positions match TRBD2. Germline CDR1 and CDR2: DFQATT and SNEGSKA (reference sequence). The CDR3 loop spans 14 amino acids. The V segment lost 3 bases and the J segment 2 bases; nucleotides outside the gene matches: 6. CDR3 in amino acids: CSASGLAAQETQYF. The CDR3 DNA reads TGCAGTGCTAGCGGGCTAGCGGCACAAGAGACCCAGTACTTC.

This clonotype was counted a few times. J is TRBJ2-1 and V is TRBV4-1; D is unresolved. The length of the CDR3 is 15 residues. Germline loops: CDR1 MGHRA, CDR2 YSYEKL. V lost 5 bases to trimming and J lost 2 bases, with 13 bases between them. The CDR3: CASSVRSIPYNEQFF. CDR3 coding DNA: TGCGCCAGCAGCGTTCGCAGCATCCCCTACAATGAGCAGTTCTTC.

There are a few counts of this clonotype. V and J are TRBV19 and TRBJ1-1; D possibly corresponds to TRBD1 (5 bases). With 3 bases removed from V and 4 bases from J, the gap between germline ends came to 9 bases. This CDR3 is 13 amino acids long. The V gene's germline CDR1 is LNHDA and CDR2 SQIVND (reference sequence). The CDR3 region is CASSILGGTEAFF. DNA for the CDR3: TGTGCCAGTAGTATTTTGGGGGGCACTGAAGCTTTCTTT.

This clonotype was seen ten or more times. This chain uses TRBV4-2 with TRBJ2-5; 10 bases align to TRBD2. Germline lookup yields CDR1 LGHNA and CDR2 YNFKEQ. CDR3 length: 15 amino acids. Losses at the gene ends were 1 base for V and 1 base for J; bases not matched to a gene: 0. The CDR3 DNA sequence: TGTGCCAGCAGCCAAGGGACTAGCGGCCAAGAGACCCAGTACTTC. This codes for CASSQGTSGQETQYF.

This clonotype was seen more than once but under ten times. The chain employs TRBV12-3 or TRBV12-4 and TRBJ1-5; a weak D match, TRBD1 (5 bases). This CDR3 has 15 residues. V dropped 3 bases and J dropped 4 bases, with 13 bases sitting between them. The CDR3 coding sequence is TGTGCCAGCAGTTTGGTCCAGGGCTTAAATCAGCCCCAGCATTTT. Its translation is CASSLVQGLNQPQHF.

V gene TRBV20-1 combines with J gene TRBJ1-1, with D possibly being TRBD1 (6 bases). Germline V CDR1 and CDR2: DFQATT, SNEGSKA (reference sequence). V lost 6 bases and J 1 base, leaving 21 bases between the germline ends. The CDR3 has 16 residues. The CDR3 loop reads CSASGGTGRGNTEAFF. CDR3 sequence (DNA): TGCAGTGCCAGCGGCGGTACAGGGAGAGGGAACACTGAAGCTTTCTTT.

The gene calls are TRBV6-5 and TRBJ2-6; 7 nucleotides agree with TRBD1. The CDR3 runs 15 residues. The V and J ends lost 7 bases and 2 bases, in that order; junction bases with no gene match: 5. Germline CDR1 is MNHEY and CDR2 is SVGAGI. In DNA form, the CDR3 reads TGTGCCAGCAACCCCGACAGGGCTGGGGCCAACGTCCTGACTTTC. Translating gives CASNPDRAGANVLTF.

This clonotype was observed a few times. CDR3 DNA: TGTGCCAGCAGTTACCCTAGCGGGTTCTACAATGAGCAGTACTTC. This sequence encodes CASSYPSGFYNEQYF. The genes are TRBV6-2 or TRBV6-3 and TRBJ2-1; TRBD2 aligns across 8 bases. With the DNA end fitting TRBJ2-7 better, the J assignment may be wrong. Germline CDR1 is MNHEY and CDR2 is SVGEGT. There are 15 residues in the CDR3.